Shown below are 5 T cell receptor beta chains from a single sample sequenced in a study of blood T cells in healthy people across ages. Using a J-beta primer mix together with a sample-barcoded 5' primer, a second PCR was run for about 6 to 11 cycles. In TCRdb, the 5' RACE reads were re-called with MiXCR into one record per CDR3 protein. This repertoire shows 1.5 million or so distinct CDR3 sequences, 42% found once; its top ten account for approximately 4%. Sequenced sample: blood. The receptors shown here come from a woman between 18 and 29 years old in good health.

This clonotype has only a few counts. V gene TRBV7-9 combines with J gene TRBJ2-5; the D is unclear. There are 11 residues in the CDR3. Germline V gene data show CDR1 as SEHNR and CDR2 as FQNEAQ (reference sequence). Trimming took 6 bases from V and 11 from J, leaving 13 bases between them. The CDR3 spells CASRSHNEQYF. For the CDR3, the DNA is TGTGCCAGCAGGTCACACAATGAGCAGTACTTC.

This clonotype was observed a handful of times. The chain combines TRBV5-1 with TRBJ1-1; D unresolved. CDR1 is SGHRS, CDR2 YFSETQ, per germline. The CDR3 runs 13 residues. V lost 4 bases, J lost 8 bases, and 15 bases lay in between. For the CDR3, the DNA is TGCGCCAGCAGCGGACCTCTCCAGGTGGAAGCTTTCTTT. This sequence encodes CASSGPLQVEAFF.

The V gene is TRBV29-1, the J gene TRBJ2-1; TRBD2 matches at 13 bases. CDR3 length: 14 amino acids. Germline CDR1 reads SQVTM; CDR2 reads ANQGSEA. CDR3 DNA sequence: TGCAGTGCCCGACTAGCGGGGGGACACAATGAGCAGTTCTTC. Translated: CSARLAGGHNEQFF.

This chain links TRBV9 with TRBJ2-3; D possibly uses TRBD1 or TRBD2 (6 bases each). CDR3 length: 16 amino acids. Trimming took off 4 bases at V and 4 bases at J, with 19 bases between the two ends. CDR1 SGDLS and CDR2 YYNGEE come from the germline V gene. The CDR3 here is CASSSGVRLGADTQYF. DNA of the CDR3: TGTGCCAGCAGCTCAGGGGTCCGACTAGGGGCAGATACGCAGTATTTT. The variable domain in full, with the rest retrieved from reference TRBV9 and TRBJ2-3, is DSGVTQTPKHLITATGQRVTLRCSPRSGDLSVYWYQQSLDQGLQFLIQYYNGEERAKGNILERFSAQQFPDLHSELNLSSLELGDSALYFCASSSGVRLGADTQYFGPGTRLTVL.

V gene TRBV3-1 combines with J gene TRBJ2-7, with TRBD1 matching over 9 bases. This CDR3 is 16 amino acids long. Germline CDR1 is LGHDT and CDR2 is YNNKEL (reference sequence). After removal of 4 bases from V and 0 bases from J, the junction contained 7 bases not matched to a gene. CDR3 sequence (DNA): TGTGCCAGCAGCCGATATACAGGGGGCTTCTCCTACGAGCAGTACTTC. Translating it yields CASSRYTGGFSYEQYF.